These 5 T cell receptor beta chains were all obtained from the same sample, sequenced in a study of human T cells and chemical hapten exposure (dated by TCRdb to about 2021). Libraries were constructed by 5' RACE. TCRdb lists the instrument as Illumina MiSeq. TCRdb cleaned the public reads at Q25 with fastp, built clones with MiXCR and kept in-frame beta chains. Every distinct CDR3 protein forms one entry, paired with its most common genes and DNA. The sample data list about 80,000 distinct CDR3 sequences, and 6.5% to 8.5% of these were observed just once. The top ten constitute under 3% of the sample. Unfractionated whole blood was collected in Tempus Blood RNA tubes, and total RNA was extracted from that blood. These TCRs come from a male donor in good health.

This clonotype has more than one count but fewer than ten. The V gene is TRBV27, the J gene TRBJ2-7; possible D gene TRBD1, 5 bases. V lost 4 bases to trimming and J lost 0 bases, with 13 bases between them. Looked up from germline, CDR1 is MNHEY and CDR2 is SMNVEV (reference sequence). The CDR3 is 15 residues long. CDR3 nucleotides: TGTGCCAGCAGTTACAGGTTAGCAAGCTCCTACGAGCAGTACTTC. It yields the protein CASSYRLASSYEQYF.

This clonotype occurred many times. V and J are TRBV5-5 and TRBJ1-1, with 8 bases identical to TRBD1. V dropped 0 bases and J dropped 10; count of bases not matched to a gene: 8. The CDR3 runs to 14 residues. CDR1 is SGHKS and CDR2 is YYEKEE in the germline V gene (reference sequence). The CDR3 coding sequence is TGTGCCAGCAGCTTGGAGGCAGGGGGCCCTCGAGCTTTCTTT. Its translation: CASSLEAGGPRAFF.

This clonotype occurred many times. The CDR3 bases are TGTGCCAGCACCCCAAGGGATACGCAGTATTTT. Translation gives CASTPRDTQYF. The chain uses TRBV2 and TRBJ2-3, with D hard to call. Germline CDR1 SNHLY, CDR2 FYNNEI. This CDR3 region has 11 residues. The germline V and J ends were trimmed by 7 bases and 6 bases, with 8 bases remaining between them.

This clonotype appeared a few times. The rearrangement uses TRBV29-1 and TRBJ1-1, with D possibly being TRBD1 (6 bases). Germline CDR1 reads SQVTM; CDR2 reads ANQGSEA. Trimming left V 5 bases short and J 2 bases short, with 15 bases between. The CDR3 runs to 14 residues. The CDR3 sequence: CSVLTGMGNTEAFF. CDR3 DNA sequence: TGCAGCGTTTTGACAGGAATGGGAAACACTGAAGCTTTCTTT.

This CDR3 reads CASSQDWTGGVYEQYF. CDR3 in DNA: TGTGCCAGCAGCCAAGATTGGACAGGGGGGGTCTACGAGCAGTACTTC. The V call is TRBV4-2, the J call TRBJ2-7, with 10 bases that match TRBD1. Germline V gene data show CDR1 as LGHNA and CDR2 as YNFKEQ. The trim removed 0 bases at V and 3 bases at J, leaving 5 bases unmatched. The CDR3 loop spans 16 amino acids.